This TCR beta chain was identified in a study of CD8 T cells in ankylosing spondylitis. Broader study findings: The clones that were linked to disease were reported to be significantly enriched in matched synovial fluid samples from ankylosing spondylitis patients. Prior work had noted some motif variants in reactive arthritis blood and synovial fluid. Blood from ankylosing spondylitis patients appeared to carry a characteristic eight-variant TCR beta motif. Clones linked to disease, bearing a CD8+ phenotype, were relatively rare in peripheral blood.

With 6 bases clipped from V and 0 bases from J, the junction kept 17 bases outside the gene matches. Germline values: CDR1 MDHEN, CDR2 SYDVKM. The CDR3 has 20 residues. In regard to this clonotype: Its specificity is not known.

One entry per CDR3 protein results from TCRdb running MiXCR on the 5' RACE reads. The table has about 400,000 distinct CDR3 sequences, approximately 20% seen once. The chain couples TRBV28 to TRBJ2-1; 10 nucleotides match TRBD2. Sequencing was done on a sample of blood, either unsorted or a sorted T cell fraction (not recorded which). This receptor was identified in a male donor with ankylosing spondylitis. The CDR3 DNA sequence: TGTGCCAGCAGCCCACCCCCGCTAGCGGGAGTGTTAGGCTCCTACAATGAGCAGTTCTTC. Its protein is CASSPPPLAGVLGSYNEQFF.